The 32 T cell receptor beta chains given below trace back to one sample, sequenced in a study of T cell changes during pregnancy in multiple sclerosis. Only in-frame clones appear in the TCRdb table, and some are missing; sequencing was by immunoSEQ multiplex PCR. The data show roughly 48,000 clones, 80% to 95% seen once. Sequencing used CD4+ T cells from peripheral blood mononuclear cells, obtained in the second trimester of pregnancy. The receptors were gathered from a female donor in good health, enrolled as a control in a pregnancy study.

The J gene is TRBJ1-5, the V gene TRBV7-8; tentative D call: TRBD1 (5 bases). This CDR3 comprises 18 residues. Germline CDR1 and CDR2: SGHVS and FQNEAQ. V was cut by 5 bases and J by 3 bases, with 23 bases left in between. The CDR3 coding sequence is TGTGCCAGCAGCCCACGGACGGAGGGGACGAGGGCCAATCAGCCCCAGCATTTT. Its translation is CASSPRTEGTRANQPQHF.

The chain links TRBV6-5 to TRBJ1-2, with D possibly being TRBD1 (5 bases). Trimming pared 2 bases from V and 8 bases from J, leaving 18 bases between. The CDR3 sequence is 15 residues long. CDR1 is MNHEY, CDR2 SVGAGI, per germline. CDR3 sequence (DNA): TGTGCCAGCAGTTACGAGCAGGGCTTAGAAAAAGGCTACACCTTC. This encodes CASSYEQGLEKGYTF.

This clone was seen a single time. This sequence joins TRBV11-3 and TRBJ1-3, with a tentative D call TRBD1 (5 bases). The CDR3 length is 16 residues. CDR1 and CDR2 (germline): SGHNT, YENEEA. V dropped 2 bases and J dropped 0 bases, with 11 bases sitting between them. Written as DNA, the CDR3 is TGTGCCAGCAGCTTAACGGCGGGGACCTCTGGAAACACCATATATTTT. This encodes CASSLTAGTSGNTIYF.

This sequence joins TRBV7-3 and TRBJ2-3; 10 bases fit TRBD2. V shed 4 bases, J shed 2 bases, and the junction held 6 bases outside the gene matches. Germline V CDR1 and CDR2: SGHTA, FQGTGA. The CDR3 runs to 16 residues. The CDR3 here is CASSSGLAGVTDTQYF. The CDR3 DNA is TGTGCCAGCAGCTCCGGCCTAGCGGGAGTCACAGATACGCAGTATTTT.

The CDR3 protein is CASSPTGDTEAFF. CDR3 in DNA: TGTGCCAGCAGCCCCACAGGGGACACTGAAGCTTTCTTT. The gene calls are TRBV7-3 and TRBJ1-1; 7 nucleotides line up with TRBD1. Germline V lookup: CDR1 SGHTA, CDR2 FQGTGA. V was clipped by 5 bases and J by 3 bases; unmatched bases: 3. The CDR3 is 13 amino acids.

The V and J genes are TRBV7-3 and TRBJ2-1, with TRBD2 matching 9 bases. This CDR3 spans 17 amino acids. J was trimmed by 5 bases and V by 2 bases; bases with no gene match: 10. Germline-derived CDR1 and CDR2 are SGHTA and FQGTGA. CDR3 sequence: CASSLWGGGGGHNEQFF. The CDR3 DNA is TGTGCCAGCAGCTTATGGGGTGGCGGGGGGGGACACAATGAGCAGTTCTTC.

DNA for the CDR3: TGTGCCAGCAGGGGTGTGAGACACAACTATGGCTACACCTTC. It translates to CASRGVRHNYGYTF. This chain joins TRBV27 and TRBJ1-2; D uncertain. This CDR3 is 14 amino acids long. CDR1 MNHEY and CDR2 SMNVEV come from the germline V gene (reference sequence). V lost 6 bases and J lost 2, with 13 bases in between.

The V call is TRBV19, the J call TRBJ2-7; TRBD2 matches 13 bases. The CDR3 consists of 17 residues. The V segment lost 6 bases and the J segment 3 bases; nucleotides outside the gene matches: 11. From germline, CDR1 is LNHDA and CDR2 SQIVND (reference sequence). CDR3 sequence reads: CASSKFAGTSGNYEQYF. The DNA for the CDR3 is TGTGCCAGTAGCAAATTTGCCGGGACTAGCGGGAACTACGAGCAGTACTTC.

The V and J genes are TRBV6-5 and TRBJ1-3; maybe TRBD1 (5 bases). The CDR3 is 16 amino acids. Trimming stripped 4 bases from V and 0 bases from J, with 13 bases between. Germline values: CDR1 MNHEY, CDR2 SVGAGI. CDR3 in amino acids: CASSFSTVSSGNTIYF. In nucleotides, the CDR3 is TGTGCCAGCAGTTTTTCGACAGTCAGCTCTGGAAACACCATATATTTT.

The genes are TRBV7-3 and TRBJ2-1; TRBD2 is a possible D gene (6 bases). Germline CDR1 SGHTA, CDR2 FQGTGA. CDR3 length equals 16 residues. With 5 bases removed from V and 4 bases from J, the gap between germline ends came to 18 bases. CDR3 residues: CASSPLSGAGYNEQFF. The CDR3 DNA sequence: TGTGCCAGCAGCCCCTTGTCGGGAGCGGGTTACAATGAGCAGTTCTTC. Using reference TRBV7-3 and TRBJ2-1 for the parts outside the CDR3, the full variable domain is GAGVSQTPSNKVTEKGKYVELRCDPISGHTALYWYRQSLGQGPEFLIYFQGTGAADDSGLPNDRFFAVRPEGSVSTLKIQRTERGDSAVYLCASSPLSGAGYNEQFFGPGTRLTVL.

The chain recombines TRBV7-6 with TRBJ1-1; possible D gene TRBD1, 6 bases. The CDR3 runs to 12 residues. Germline CDR1 reads SGHVS; CDR2 reads FNYEAQ. Trimming took off 5 bases at V and 4 bases at J, with 8 bases between the two ends. CDR3 DNA: TGTGCCAGCAGCCAACAGGGCACTGAAGCTTTCTTT. Protein: CASSQQGTEAFF.

This clone came up a few times. The chain recombines TRBV20-1 with TRBJ1-6; D is ambiguous. This CDR3 contains 11 residues. V lost 5 bases, J lost 10 bases, and 9 bases lay in between. Germline V gene data show CDR1 as DFQATT and CDR2 as SNEGSKA (reference sequence). CDR3 residues: CSAEQLSPLHF. The DNA of the CDR3 is TGCAGTGCTGAACAGCTATCACCCCTCCACTTT.

The rearrangement uses TRBV7-3 and TRBJ2-3; D ambiguous. Germline V gives CDR1 SGHTA, CDR2 FQGTGA. This CDR3 has 12 residues. The CDR3 here is CASAVDFDTQYF. As DNA, the CDR3 is TGTGCTTCGGCTGTAGACTTTGATACGCAGTATTTT.

The V call is TRBV7-9, the J call TRBJ2-5; 7 nucleotides align to TRBD1. CDR1 and CDR2 (germline): SEHNR, FQNEAQ (reference sequence). CDR3 length: 14 residues. Trimming at V came to 2 bases and at J to 5 bases, leaving 5 bases not matched to a gene. CDR3 DNA: TGTGCCAGCAGCTTAAAGGGGGCTGGGGAGACCCAGTACTTC. It is translated as CASSLKGAGETQYF.

The rearrangement joins TRBV2 to TRBJ2-5; possible D gene TRBD2, 5 bases. V was cut by 6 bases and J by 1 base, with 9 bases left in between. The germline gives CDR1 SNHLY, CDR2 FYNNEI. The CDR3 runs 13 residues. CDR3 sequence: CASSRDLQETQYF. The CDR3 region has the DNA TGTGCCAGCAGCCGGGATCTCCAAGAGACCCAGTACTTC.

This clone was observed a few times. The V and J genes are TRBV19 and TRBJ1-1; possibly TRBD1 for D (5 bases). Germline CDR1 reads LNHDA; CDR2 reads SQIVND (reference sequence). V dropped 7 bases and J dropped 4 bases, with 16 bases sitting between them. CDR3 size: 14 residues. The CDR3 spells CASMRRGPSTEAFF. Here the CDR3 DNA reads TGTGCCAGTATGAGGAGGGGTCCTAGCACTGAAGCTTTCTTT.

The genes are TRBV2 and TRBJ2-7, with a weak D call TRBD2 (7 bases). V was cut by 8 bases and J by 5 bases, with 19 bases left in between. Looked up from germline, CDR1 is SNHLY and CDR2 is FYNNEI. This CDR3 comprises 14 residues. The CDR3 bases are TGTGCCAGCGGCCCGGGGGGCAGTGGGAACGAGCAGTACTTC. It specifies CASGPGGSGNEQYF.

The chain is built from TRBV18 and TRBJ2-7, with TRBD1 matching over 8 bases. The junction had 5 bases not matched to a gene; V was cut back by 6 bases and J by 4 bases. The CDR3 spans 13 residues. Germline lookup yields CDR1 KGHSH and CDR2 LQKENI. The CDR3 loop reads CASSHDRGYEQYF. The CDR3 nucleotides are TGTGCCAGCTCGCACGACAGGGGTTACGAGCAGTACTTC.

This chain joins TRBV2 and TRBJ1-3, with unresolved D. Trimming removed 4 bases from V and 5 bases from J, with 6 bases in between. CDR3 length equals 12 residues. Germline V gene sequence: CDR1 SNHLY, CDR2 FYNNEI. CDR3 DNA: TGTGCCAGCAGTGTGGAGAGAAACACCATATATTTT. As protein: CASSVERNTIYF. Full variable domain (outside the CDR3, taken from reference TRBV2 and TRBJ1-3): EPEVTQTPSHQVTQMGQEVILRCVPISNHLYFYWYRQILGQKVEFLVSFYNNEISEKSEIFDDQFSVERPDGSNFTLKIRSTKLEDSAMYFCASSVERNTIYFGEGSWLTVV.

The rearrangement joins TRBV5-1 to TRBJ2-7, with D possibly matching TRBD1 (7 bases). The CDR3 is 13 amino acids. The V end was cut by 5 bases, the J end by 0 bases, with 9 bases between. Germline lookup yields CDR1 SGHRS and CDR2 YFSETQ. DNA of the CDR3: TGCGCCAGCAGTCAGGGGGGCTCCTACGAGCAGTACTTC. Its translation: CASSQGGSYEQYF.

V is TRBV7-9 and J is TRBJ2-2, with 7 bases lining up with TRBD1. This CDR3 is built from 14 residues. Germline trimming cut 7 bases from V and 0 bases from J; bases unmatched to any gene: 2. CDR1 is SEHNR, CDR2 FQNEAQ, per germline (reference sequence). As DNA, the CDR3 is TGTGCCAGCACCGGGACAGCGAACACCGGGGAGCTGTTTTTT. Its translation: CASTGTANTGELFF.

The V call is TRBV19, the J call TRBJ1-5; 7 positions match TRBD1. This CDR3 comprises 15 residues. Unmatched junction bases numbered 8, after V lost 4 bases and J lost 5 bases. Germline CDR1 LNHDA, CDR2 SQIVND (reference sequence). CDR3 in amino acids: CASSSPGTAYQPQHF. For the CDR3, the DNA is TGTGCCAGTAGTAGTCCCGGGACAGCTTATCAGCCCCAGCATTTT.

V and J are TRBV15 and TRBJ2-5; 7 bases map to TRBD1. Looked up from germline, CDR1 is LNHNV and CDR2 is YYDKDF (reference sequence). The CDR3 is 16 residues long. With 1 base clipped from V and 4 bases from J, the junction kept 9 bases outside the gene matches. The CDR3 protein is CATSRVGQVLVETQYF. Written as DNA, the CDR3 is TGTGCCACCAGCAGAGTCGGACAGGTACTTGTAGAGACCCAGTACTTC.

CDR3 nucleotide sequence: TGCAGCGTTGAATCCCCCCTCAGGGGACGGGCCCAGTACTTC. It is translated as CSVESPLRGRAQYF. This chain joins TRBV29-1 and TRBJ2-5; possibly TRBD1 for D (6 bases). The CDR3 contains 14 residues. Germline loops: CDR1 SQVTM, CDR2 ANQGSEA. Trimming removed 2 bases from V and 9 bases from J, with 19 bases in between.

This clone has only one observation. The chain couples TRBV28 to TRBJ1-1; weak D call: TRBD1 (6 bases). Germline V gene sequence: CDR1 MDHEN, CDR2 SYDVKM. V shed 5 bases and J shed 1 base, with 14 bases lying between them. The CDR3 loop spans 15 amino acids. CDR3 nucleotides: TGTGCCAGCAGTCCACGATTGACAGGGAACACTGAAGCTTTCTTT. Its protein product is CASSPRLTGNTEAFF.

This chain connects TRBV5-1 to TRBJ1-3; 8 bases are a match to TRBD1. This CDR3 spans 14 amino acids. The germline V gene has CDR1 SGHRS and CDR2 YFSETQ. J gave up 4 bases and V 4 bases, and 4 bases lay outside the gene matches. The CDR3 loop reads CASSQDRVGNTIYF. CDR3 DNA sequence: TGCGCCAGCAGCCAGGACAGGGTCGGAAACACCATATATTTT.

This clone occurred a few times. The chain is built from TRBV5-8 and TRBJ1-5; 8 bases align to TRBD1. Germline V gene lookup returns CDR1 SGHTS and CDR2 YDEGEE. The CDR3 sequence is 15 residues long. J lost 1 base, V lost 4 bases, and 4 bases had no gene match. The CDR3 here is CASSGQGVSNQPQHF. The CDR3 coding sequence is TGTGCCAGCAGCGGACAGGGAGTGAGCAATCAGCCCCAGCATTTT.

This chain joins TRBV18 and TRBJ2-7, with D maybe TRBD2 (5 bases). Trimming removed 7 bases at V and 7 bases at J, with 17 bases between. From germline, CDR1 is KGHSH and CDR2 LQKENI. The CDR3 loop spans 13 amino acids. In nucleotides, the CDR3 is TGTGCCAGCTACGACGGTCGAGGCGGGGAGCAGTACTTC. As protein: CASYDGRGGEQYF.

As to this clone: One junction end disagrees with the germline gene, perhaps due to a read error. This chain connects TRBV5-4 to TRBJ1-1, with D possibly matching TRBD1 (5 bases). In germline, CDR1 is SGHNT, CDR2 YYREEE (reference sequence). The CDR3 consists of 16 residues. CDR3 loop: CASRLGGRGMNTEAFF. CDR3 DNA sequence: TGTGCCAGCAGATTGGGGGGACGGGGGATGAACACTGAAGCTTTCTTT.

The rearrangement joins TRBV7-2 to TRBJ1-4; no clear D gene. The CDR3 consists of 15 residues. CDR1 SGHTA and CDR2 FQGNSA come from the germline V gene. V lost 5 bases, J lost 0 bases, and 10 bases lay in between. The CDR3 loop is CASSPKRATNEKLFF. CDR3 coding DNA: TGTGCCAGCAGCCCAAAGCGGGCAACTAATGAAAAACTGTTTTTT.

J is TRBJ2-5 and V is TRBV14; weak D call: TRBD1 (6 bases). This CDR3 is 13 amino acids long. CDR1 is SGHDN and CDR2 is FVKESK in the germline V gene. Trimming shortened V by 3 bases and J by 5 bases, and 10 bases separated the two germline ends. CDR3 amino acids: CASSQGARETQYF. CDR3 nucleotides: TGTGCCAGCAGCCAGGGGGCCCGGGAGACCCAGTACTTC.

This chain uses TRBV30 with TRBJ1-6; D is unclear. The CDR3 has 13 amino acids. V was pared by 1 base and J by 7 bases, with 8 bases between. Germline CDR1 reads GTSNPN; CDR2 reads SVGIG (reference sequence). The CDR3 sequence: CAWSAYLNSPLHF. Here the CDR3 DNA reads TGTGCCTGGAGTGCATACTTGAATTCACCCCTCCACTTT.